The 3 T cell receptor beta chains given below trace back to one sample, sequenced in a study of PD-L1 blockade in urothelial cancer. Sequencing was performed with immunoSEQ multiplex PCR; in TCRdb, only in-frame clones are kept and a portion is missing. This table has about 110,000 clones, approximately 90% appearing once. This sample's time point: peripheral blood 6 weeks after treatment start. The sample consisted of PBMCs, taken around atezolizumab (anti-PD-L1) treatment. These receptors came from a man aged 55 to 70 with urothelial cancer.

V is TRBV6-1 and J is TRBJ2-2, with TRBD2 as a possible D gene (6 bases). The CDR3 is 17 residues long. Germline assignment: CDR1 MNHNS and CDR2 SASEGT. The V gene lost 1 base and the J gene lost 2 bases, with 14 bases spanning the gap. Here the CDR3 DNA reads TGTGCCAGCAGTGAAGTTTTTGCGGGAACCAACACCGGGGAGCTGTTTTTT. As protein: CASSEVFAGTNTGELFF.

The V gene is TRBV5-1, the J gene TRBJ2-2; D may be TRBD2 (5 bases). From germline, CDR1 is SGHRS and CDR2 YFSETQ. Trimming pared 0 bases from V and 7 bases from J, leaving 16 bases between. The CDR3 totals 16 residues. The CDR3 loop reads CASSLEASQAGGELFF. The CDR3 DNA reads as TGCGCCAGCAGCTTGGAGGCTAGCCAGGCGGGCGGGGAGCTGTTTTTT.

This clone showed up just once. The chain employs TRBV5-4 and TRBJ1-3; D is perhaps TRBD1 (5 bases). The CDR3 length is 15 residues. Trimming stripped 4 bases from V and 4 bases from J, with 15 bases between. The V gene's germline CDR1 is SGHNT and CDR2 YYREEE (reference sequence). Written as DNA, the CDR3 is TGTGCCAGCAGCCGGGGGGATGGCCTCGGAAACACCATATATTTT. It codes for CASSRGDGLGNTIYF. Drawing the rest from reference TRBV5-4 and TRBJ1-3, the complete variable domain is ETGVTQSPTHLIKTRGQQVTLRCSSQSGHNTVSWYQQALGQGPQFIFQYYREEENGRGNFPPRFSGLQFPNYSSELNVNALELDDSALYLCASSRGDGLGNTIYFGEGSWLTVV.